These 14 T cell receptor beta chains were all obtained from the same sample, sequenced in a study of T-cell reconstitution after alpha-beta-depleted transplantation in children. The TCRbeta library was prepared with unique molecular identifiers. TCRdb reprocessed the PCR reads via MiXCR and lists one record per CDR3 protein. Of about 420,000 distinct CDR3 sequences in the sample, 16% are singletons; the top ten hold around 30%. The material sequenced was PBMCs, mostly from graft donor cells, taken 360 days after TCRalphabeta/CD19-depleted stem cell transplant. All receptors come from a boy in the first two years of life who had a stem cell transplant for Wiskott-Aldrich syndrome, so the T cells may come from the graft donor.

This clonotype was observed a few times. The genes are TRBV5-1 and TRBJ2-5, with D hard to call. Trimming left V 1 base short and J 5 bases short, with 9 bases between. This CDR3 is built from 13 residues. Germline V CDR1 and CDR2: SGHRS, YFSETQ. The CDR3 DNA reads TGCGCCAGCAGCTTGAACCAAGAGGAGACCCAGTACTTC. This codes for CASSLNQEETQYF.

The rearrangement joins TRBV5-1 to TRBJ2-1, with D perhaps matching TRBD2 (6 bases). CDR1 SGHRS and CDR2 YFSETQ come from the germline V gene. V gave up 7 bases and J gave up 0 bases, with 11 bases separating them. This CDR3 contains 14 residues. CDR3 loop: CASRDLSSYNEQFF. The CDR3, as DNA: TGCGCCAGCCGGGACTTAAGCTCCTACAATGAGCAGTTCTTC.

This clonotype has a handful of counts. V usage is TRBV5-1 and J usage is TRBJ2-7; TRBD1 or TRBD2 may be the D gene (5 bases each). The germline CDR1 and CDR2 sequences are SGHRS and YFSETQ. This CDR3 region has 13 residues. V lost 0 bases to trimming and J lost 4 bases, with 8 bases between them. This chain's CDR3 is CASSLGDPYEQYF. The CDR3 coding sequence is TGCGCCAGCAGCTTGGGGGACCCTTACGAGCAGTACTTC.

This clonotype has just a few counts. This CDR3 reads CASSESGRRSEQYF. The CDR3 region has the DNA TGTGCCAGCAGCGAAAGTGGGAGGAGATCCGAGCAGTACTTC. The V call is TRBV9, the J call TRBJ2-7; possibly TRBD2 for D (6 bases). The CDR3 is 14 amino acids. With 3 bases removed from V and 6 bases from J, the gap between germline ends came to 16 bases. Germline V CDR1 and CDR2: SGDLS, YYNGEE.

This clonotype turned up a few times. This chain links TRBV28 with TRBJ1-6; no reliable D call. The V end lost 2 bases, the J end lost 11 bases, and 19 bases lay between the germline ends. Looked up from germline, CDR1 is MDHEN and CDR2 is SYDVKM. The CDR3 spans 16 residues. The CDR3: CASSLILKDLAPPLHF. CDR3 bases: TGTGCCAGCAGTTTAATCTTAAAGGATTTGGCGCCACCCCTCCACTTT.

This clonotype was seen a few times. The chain recombines TRBV12-3 or TRBV12-4 with TRBJ2-3, with D hard to call. Trimming removed 5 bases at V and 6 bases at J, with 9 bases between. This CDR3 contains 12 residues. CDR3 DNA: TGTGCCAGCAGTCAGATGGGGGATACGCAGTATTTT. Its protein is CASSQMGDTQYF.

The genes are TRBV12-3 or TRBV12-4 and TRBJ1-2; D is possibly TRBD1 (6 bases). The V and J ends lost 0 bases and 8 bases respectively, with 16 bases between them. The CDR3 contains 15 residues. Here the CDR3 DNA reads TGTGCCAGCAGTTTAGCGTGGGGGGCGGGCGACGGCTACACCTTC. As protein: CASSLAWGAGDGYTF.

This chain connects TRBV12-3 or TRBV12-4 to TRBJ2-1, with D perhaps being TRBD1 or TRBD2 (5 bases each). CDR3 length: 12 residues. V was pared by 0 bases and J by 11 bases, with 8 bases between. The CDR3 protein is CASSLAGVQQFF. CDR3 sequence (DNA): TGTGCCAGCAGTTTAGCGGGGGTGCAGCAGTTCTTC.

V and J are TRBV3-1 and TRBJ2-5; 7 bases align to TRBD1. The CDR3 contains 14 residues. Germline values: CDR1 LGHDT, CDR2 YNNKEL (reference sequence). After removal of 4 bases from V and 5 bases from J, the junction contained 7 bases not matched to a gene. The CDR3 is CASSRNRGGETQYF. For the CDR3, the DNA is TGTGCCAGCAGCCGAAACAGGGGCGGGGAGACCCAGTACTTC.

The rearrangement joins TRBV20-1 to TRBJ2-7; D perhaps matches TRBD2 (6 bases). The germline V gene has CDR1 DFQATT and CDR2 SNEGSKA (reference sequence). V lost 2 bases and J 2 bases, leaving 16 bases between the germline ends. This CDR3 is built from 15 residues. CDR3 nucleotides: TGCAGTGCTAGAAGGGGACTGGGCTGGGCCTACGAGCAGTACTTC. Protein sequence: CSARRGLGWAYEQYF.

The V call is TRBV15, the J call TRBJ2-5; the D is unclear. V lost 0 bases and J 1 base, leaving 6 bases between the germline ends. CDR3 size: 14 residues. Germline-derived CDR1 and CDR2 are LNHNV and YYDKDF (reference sequence). The CDR3 region is CATSRDRSQETQYF. In DNA form, the CDR3 reads TGTGCCACCAGCAGAGACAGGTCCCAAGAGACCCAGTACTTC.

The chain recombines TRBV7-2 with TRBJ2-1, with TRBD2 identical over 12 bases. CDR1 and CDR2 from the germline V gene are SGHTA and FQGNSA. V shed 4 bases and J 6 bases; nucleotides not matched to a gene: 7. This CDR3 has 16 amino acids. The CDR3 region is CASSSSLAGGRNEQFF. The CDR3 DNA sequence: TGTGCCAGCAGCTCGTCCCTAGCGGGGGGGCGCAATGAGCAGTTCTTC.

This sequence joins TRBV9 and TRBJ2-3, with 7 bases identical to TRBD2. The germline V gene has CDR1 SGDLS and CDR2 YYNGEE. V was pared by 3 bases and J by 2 bases, with 9 bases of the junction left unmatched. The CDR3 is 16 amino acids. In DNA form, the CDR3 reads TGTGCCAGCAGCGCAGGCAGCGGGACCAACACAGATACGCAGTATTTT. It yields the protein CASSAGSGTNTDTQYF. Filled out from reference TRBV9 and TRBJ2-3, the complete variable domain reads DSGVTQTPKHLITATGQRVTLRCSPRSGDLSVYWYQQSLDQGLQFLIQYYNGEERAKGNILERFSAQQFPDLHSELNLSSLELGDSALYFCASSAGSGTNTDTQYFGPGTRLTVL.

The V and J genes are TRBV9 and TRBJ2-3; tentative D call: TRBD2 (7 bases). Germline loops: CDR1 SGDLS, CDR2 YYNGEE. V lost 4 bases and J lost 7, with 19 bases in between. The CDR3 runs 15 residues. The CDR3 loop is CASSTQGKGLNTQYF. CDR3 in DNA: TGTGCCAGCAGCACCCAGGGGAAGGGACTAAATACGCAGTATTTT.